This is a list of T cell receptor beta chains from one sample in a study of T cell responses to AZD1222 COVID-19 vaccine. Only in-frame clones appear in the TCRdb table, and some are missing; sequencing was by immunoSEQ multiplex PCR. The table shows approximately 110,000 clones, with 87% occurring only once. Material: peripheral blood, obtained on day 0 of AZD1222 vaccination. The receptors derive from an adult in good health. The conserved cysteine and the conserved F or W are not part of the CDR3 here. The order of the fields is clone size, J gene, V gene, CDR3 protein. Some rows mark clone size as missing; the rest say once, few, many or name a class of expanded clone.

NA,TRBJ1-4,TRBV5-1,ASSEGQPVEEKLF
NA,TRBJ1-5,TRBV5-1,ASSLTGFSNQPQH
once,TRBJ1-2,TRBV6-2/TRBV6-3,ASSYGAGLYGYT
NA,TRBJ1-5,TRBV15,ATSRGRQFNQPQH
once,TRBJ1-5,TRBV6-2/TRBV6-3,ASSFTGDHISPQH
NA,TRBJ2-1,TRBV18,ASSPRQGAYNEQF
NA,TRBJ1-2,TRBV12-3/TRBV12-4,ASSLKGTYGYT
NA,TRBJ2-7,TRBV5-1,ASSRAWGGDEQY
NA,TRBJ2-5,TRBV9,ASSGTSGRETQY
NA,TRBJ2-7,TRBV19,ASSIGTGASYEQY
NA,TRBJ1-4,TRBV15,ATSRDRQGAEKLF
NA,TRBJ2-3,TRBV15,ATSRDPSGGAFSTDTQY
NA,TRBJ1-4,TRBV2,ASKLARTGNEKLF
NA,TRBJ1-1,TRBV7-9,ASRPTGTEVEAF
NA,TRBJ2-7,TRBV3-1/TRBV3-2,ASSQAGEQY
NA,TRBJ1-4,TRBV7-2,ASSLRQGWTGEKLF
NA,TRBJ2-1,TRBV10-3,AIKLGQGDNEQF
NA,TRBJ2-7,TRBV6-4,ATHRDGQGAIEQY
NA,TRBJ2-2,TRBV7-9,ASSPRTGGITGELF
NA,TRBJ2-7,TRBV28,ASSWTRKIDEQY
medium-sized,TRBJ2-1,TRBV28,ASSLWDIWSRNEQF
NA,TRBJ1-5,TRBV19,ASSILTGGGRPQH
once,TRBJ2-5,TRBV6-2/TRBV6-3,ASSPTSGWSQETQY
NA,TRBJ2-5,TRBV28,ASKGSGGAQETQY